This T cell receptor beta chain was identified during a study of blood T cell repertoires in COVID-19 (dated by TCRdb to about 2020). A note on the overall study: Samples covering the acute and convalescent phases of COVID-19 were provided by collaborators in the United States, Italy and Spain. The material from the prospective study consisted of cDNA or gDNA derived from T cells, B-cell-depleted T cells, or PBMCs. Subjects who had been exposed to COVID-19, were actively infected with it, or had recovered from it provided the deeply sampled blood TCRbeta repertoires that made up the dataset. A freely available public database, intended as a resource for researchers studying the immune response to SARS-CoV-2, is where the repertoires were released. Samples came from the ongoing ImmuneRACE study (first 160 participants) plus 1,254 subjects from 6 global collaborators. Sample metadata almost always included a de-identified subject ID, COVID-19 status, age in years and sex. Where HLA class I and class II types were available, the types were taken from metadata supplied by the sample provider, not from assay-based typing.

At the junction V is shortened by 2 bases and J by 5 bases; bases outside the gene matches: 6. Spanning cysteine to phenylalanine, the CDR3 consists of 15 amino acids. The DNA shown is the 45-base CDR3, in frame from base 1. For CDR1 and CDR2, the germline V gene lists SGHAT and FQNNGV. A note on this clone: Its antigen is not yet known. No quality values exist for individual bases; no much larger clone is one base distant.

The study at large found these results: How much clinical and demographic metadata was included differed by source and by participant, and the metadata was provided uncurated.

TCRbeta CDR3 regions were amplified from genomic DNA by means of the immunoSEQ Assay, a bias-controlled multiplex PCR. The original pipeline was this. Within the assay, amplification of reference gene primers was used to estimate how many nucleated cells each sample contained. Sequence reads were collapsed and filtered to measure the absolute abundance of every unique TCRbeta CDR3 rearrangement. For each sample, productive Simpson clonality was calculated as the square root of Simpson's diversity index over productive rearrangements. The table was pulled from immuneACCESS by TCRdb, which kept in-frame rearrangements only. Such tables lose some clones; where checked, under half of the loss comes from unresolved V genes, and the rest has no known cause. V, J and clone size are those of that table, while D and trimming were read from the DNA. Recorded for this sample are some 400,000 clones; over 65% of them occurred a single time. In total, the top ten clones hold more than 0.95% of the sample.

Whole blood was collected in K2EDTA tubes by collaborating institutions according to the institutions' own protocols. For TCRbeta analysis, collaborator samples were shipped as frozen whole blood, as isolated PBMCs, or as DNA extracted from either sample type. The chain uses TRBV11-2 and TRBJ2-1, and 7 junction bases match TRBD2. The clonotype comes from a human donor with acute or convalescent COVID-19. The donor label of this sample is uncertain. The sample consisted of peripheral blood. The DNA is TGTGCCAGCAGCTTATCTTTTGCGGGAGACAATGAGCAGTTCTTC. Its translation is CASSLSFAGDNEQFF.